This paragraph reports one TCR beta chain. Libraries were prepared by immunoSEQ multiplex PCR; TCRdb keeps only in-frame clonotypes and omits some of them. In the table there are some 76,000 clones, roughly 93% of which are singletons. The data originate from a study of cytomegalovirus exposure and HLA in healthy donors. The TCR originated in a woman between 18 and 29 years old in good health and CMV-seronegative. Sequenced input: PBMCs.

CDR3 coding DNA: TGCGCCAGCAGCTTGGCCACAGGGGGCATCTATGGCTACACCTTC. Protein: CASSLATGGIYGYTF. This chain connects TRBV5-1 to TRBJ1-2; 9 nucleotides line up with TRBD1. The ends lost 0 bases at V and 4 bases at J; junction bases unmatched: 4. Germline CDR1 reads SGHRS; CDR2 reads YFSETQ. The CDR3 runs to 15 residues. The variable domain in full, with the rest retrieved from reference TRBV5-1 and TRBJ1-2, is KAGVTQTPRYLIKTRGQQVTLSCSPISGHRSVSWYQQTPGQGLQFLFEYFSETQRNKGNFPGRFSGRQFSNSRSEMNVSTLELGDSALYLCASSLATGGIYGYTFGSGTRLTVV.